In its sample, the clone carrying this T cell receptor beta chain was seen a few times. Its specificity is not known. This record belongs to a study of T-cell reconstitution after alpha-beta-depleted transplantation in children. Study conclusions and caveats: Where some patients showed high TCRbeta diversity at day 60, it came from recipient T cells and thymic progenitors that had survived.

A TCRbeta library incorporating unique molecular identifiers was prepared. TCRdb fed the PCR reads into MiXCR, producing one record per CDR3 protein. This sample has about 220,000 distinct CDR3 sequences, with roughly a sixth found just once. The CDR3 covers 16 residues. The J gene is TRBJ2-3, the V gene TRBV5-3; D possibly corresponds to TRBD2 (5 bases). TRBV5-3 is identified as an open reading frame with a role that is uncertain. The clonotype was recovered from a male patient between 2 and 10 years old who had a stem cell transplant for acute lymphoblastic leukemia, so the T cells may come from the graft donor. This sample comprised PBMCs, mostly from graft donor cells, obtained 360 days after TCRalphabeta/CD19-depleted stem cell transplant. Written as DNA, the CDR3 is TGTGCTAGTACGGCCGGGGTGGGCGCCAGAGGGGATACGCAGTATTTT. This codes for CASTAGVGARGDTQYF.